A single sample is the source of the 20 T cell receptor beta chains below, sequenced in a study of blood T cells in healthy people across ages. The authors ran a second PCR of about 7 to 11 cycles using a sample-barcoded 5' primer and a J-beta primer mix. Each CDR3 protein is one row after TCRdb ran MiXCR on the 5' RACE reads. This table has 980,000 or so distinct CDR3 sequences, under 50% appearing once. The sequenced sample consisted of blood. These receptor sequences come from a man aged 25-40 years in good health.

This clonotype came up once. The chain joins TRBV27 to TRBJ2-7, with 9 bases identical to TRBD2. Germline CDR1 reads MNHEY; CDR2 reads SMNVEV (reference sequence). This CDR3 comprises 15 residues. J lost 4 bases, V lost 4 bases, and 8 bases had no gene match. This CDR3 reads CASSYGAGGIYEQYF. The CDR3 DNA follows: TGTGCCAGCAGTTATGGAGCGGGGGGTATTTACGAGCAGTACTTC.

The gene calls are TRBV7-2 and TRBJ2-1, with TRBD2 identical over 7 bases. The DNA end favors TRBJ2-7, so the J call may be wrong. The CDR3 is 16 residues long. The germline CDR1 and CDR2 sequences are SGHTA and FQGNSA. CDR3: CTSSLDAGTTLYEQYF. Here the CDR3 DNA reads TGTACCAGCAGCTTAGATGCCGGGACTACGTTGTACGAGCAGTACTTC.

Only a few counts were recorded for this clonotype. The chain recombines TRBV3-1 with TRBJ1-4; D call uncertain. The CDR3 has 14 residues. V was cut by 6 bases and J by 7 bases, with 15 bases left in between. Germline CDR1 is LGHDT and CDR2 is YNNKEL (reference sequence). Here the CDR3 reads CASSPAGLGEKLFF. For the CDR3, the DNA is TGTGCCAGCAGTCCAGCAGGACTGGGTGAAAAACTGTTTTTT.

CDR3 in DNA: TGTGCCAGCAGTCCCTCATCACCCCTCCACTTT. It is translated as CASSPSSPLHF. The chain employs TRBV6-1 and TRBJ1-6; no definite D call. The germline V and J ends were trimmed by 5 bases and 10 bases, with 6 bases remaining between them. From germline, CDR1 is MNHNS and CDR2 SASEGT. This CDR3 is 11 amino acids long.

This clonotype has more than one count but fewer than ten. The genes are TRBV7-2 and TRBJ2-1, with D uncertain. CDR3 size: 15 residues. V shed 1 base and J shed 0 bases, with 7 bases lying between them. The germline gives CDR1 SGHTA, CDR2 FQGNSA. The CDR3: CASSLGWSSYNEQFF. The CDR3 DNA sequence: TGTGCCAGCAGCTTAGGGTGGAGCTCCTACAATGAGCAGTTCTTC.

This rearrangement joins TRBV12-5 to TRBJ2-5; 8 positions match TRBD1. Trimming removed 7 bases from V and 11 bases from J; junction bases left unmatched: 12. There are 13 residues in the CDR3. Germline V gives CDR1 LGHNT, CDR2 FRNRAP. The CDR3 spells CASAPDRAHGQYF. The DNA for the CDR3 is TGTGCTAGTGCCCCGGACAGGGCGCACGGGCAGTACTTC. The whole variable domain, filled in from reference TRBV12-5 and TRBJ2-5, reads DARVTQTPRHKVTEMGQEVTMRCQPILGHNTVFWYRQTMMQGLELLAYFRNRAPLDDSGMPKDRFSAEMPDATLATLKIQPSEPRDSAVYFCASAPDRAHGQYFGPGTRLLVL.

The chain combines TRBV4-1 with TRBJ1-1; TRBD1 matches 9 bases. There are 17 residues in the CDR3. The V segment lost 3 bases and the J segment 0 bases; nucleotides outside the gene matches: 8. From germline, CDR1 is MGHRA and CDR2 YSYEKL. CDR3 amino acids: CASSHLDRGKMNTEAFF. In nucleotides, the CDR3 is TGCGCCAGCAGCCACCTGGACAGGGGAAAGATGAACACTGAAGCTTTCTTT.

This clonotype was seen a single time. CDR3: CASSTTDRNTEAFF. The CDR3 DNA reads as TGTGCCAGCAGCACCACTGACAGGAACACTGAAGCTTTCTTT. This chain links TRBV7-3 with TRBJ1-1; a weak D match, TRBD1 (5 bases). The CDR3 totals 14 residues. In germline, CDR1 is SGHTA, CDR2 FQGTGA. Trimming left V 5 bases short and J 1 base short, with 11 bases between.

This chain joins TRBV4-2 and TRBJ2-3; D possibly uses TRBD1 or TRBD2 (8 bases each). Germline V gene sequence: CDR1 LGHNA, CDR2 YNFKEQ. The CDR3 is 18 amino acids. V lost 2 bases and J lost 5, with 23 bases in between. The chain's CDR3 is CASSQYGTGLAGRDTQYF. DNA for the CDR3: TGTGCCAGCAGCCAATATGGGACAGGCCTAGCGGGTAGAGATACGCAGTATTTT.

This clonotype was recorded once. The chain combines TRBV3-1 with TRBJ2-6, with TRBD2 matching 9 bases. V gave up 4 bases and J gave up 4 bases; unmatched junction bases: 8. Germline CDR1 reads LGHDT; CDR2 reads YNNKEL (reference sequence). This CDR3 has 17 amino acids. The CDR3 protein is CASSRAGGLNGANVLTF. CDR3 DNA: TGTGCCAGCAGCCGCGCGGGGGGGCTTAACGGGGCCAACGTCCTGACTTTC.

The chain couples TRBV11-2 to TRBJ2-4; no firm D call. Gene TRBJ2-5 matches the end of the DNA better, so the J call may be wrong. The CDR3 has 13 residues. Germline-derived CDR1 and CDR2 are SGHAT and FQNNGV. CDR3 protein: CASSLDRSETQYF. The CDR3 DNA reads as TGTGCCAGCAGCTTAGATCGGAGCGAGACCCAGTACTTC.

The sample holds a few counts of this clonotype. The chain links TRBV18 to TRBJ1-1; D is unresolved. Trimming took 3 bases from V and 3 from J, leaving 11 bases between them. This CDR3 contains 14 residues. Looked up from germline, CDR1 is KGHSH and CDR2 is LQKENI. CDR3 protein: CASSPISQDTEAFF. The CDR3 nucleotides read TGTGCCAGCTCACCTATCAGCCAGGACACTGAAGCTTTCTTT.

V gene TRBV9 combines with J gene TRBJ1-2, with D perhaps matching TRBD1 (6 bases). The CDR3 is 15 amino acids. The V gene lost 0 bases and the J gene lost 8 bases, with 17 bases spanning the gap. The germline gives CDR1 SGDLS, CDR2 YYNGEE. The CDR3 region has the DNA TGTGCCAGCAGCGTAGGGAACGGGGGCTCTGAGGGCTACACCTTC. Encoded protein: CASSVGNGGSEGYTF.

The chain has TRBV12-3 or TRBV12-4 and TRBJ2-3; D not resolved. Trimming removed 6 bases at V and 2 bases at J, with 6 bases between. The CDR3 consists of 12 residues. CDR3 DNA sequence: TGTGCCAGCAGAGTCCCCACAGATACGCAGTATTTT. This codes for CASRVPTDTQYF.

The chain joins TRBV7-8 to TRBJ2-3; 7 bases are shared with TRBD2. The CDR3 extends over 21 amino acids. J lost 1 base, V lost 4 bases, and 23 bases had no gene match. The germline V gene has CDR1 SGHVS and CDR2 FQNEAQ. CDR3 in DNA: TGTGCCAGCAGCTCGTCATTAGGGCCTTTGCCCACTAGCGAGGGCACAGATACGCAGTATTTT. Translated: CASSSSLGPLPTSEGTDTQYF.

V is TRBV29-1 and J is TRBJ1-2; 7 bases agree with TRBD1. The CDR3 length is 14 residues. Trimming cost V 6 bases and J 4 bases; bases outside gene matches: 11. The germline CDR1 and CDR2 sequences are SQVTM and ANQGSEA. The CDR3 spells CSVGRDRESYGYTF. As DNA, the CDR3 is TGCAGCGTAGGACGGGACAGAGAAAGCTATGGCTACACCTTC.

The chain joins TRBV3-1 to TRBJ2-3, with a possible D match to TRBD2 (5 bases). With 1 base removed from V and 2 bases from J, the gap between germline ends came to 10 bases. In germline, CDR1 is LGHDT, CDR2 YNNKEL (reference sequence). The length of the CDR3 is 15 residues. CDR3 sequence reads: CASSQGGSVTDTQYF. The CDR3 coding sequence is TGTGCCAGCAGCCAAGGAGGGAGCGTCACAGATACGCAGTATTTT.

The rearrangement uses TRBV20-1 and TRBJ1-5, with no clear D. The germline gives CDR1 DFQATT, CDR2 SNEGSKA (reference sequence). V was pared by 0 bases and J by 3 bases, with 15 bases between. The CDR3 runs to 16 residues. CDR3: CSARERRVIPNQPQHF. The CDR3 nucleotides read TGCAGTGCTAGAGAGCGGCGGGTAATCCCCAATCAGCCCCAGCATTTT.

This clonotype was seen just once. A much larger clone sits a single nucleotide away, making a read error possible. The chain links TRBV7-2 to TRBJ2-7; D ambiguous. Trimming removed 0 bases at V and 2 bases at J, with 11 bases between. Germline assignment: CDR1 SGHTA and CDR2 FQGNSA. The CDR3 has 15 residues. DNA of the CDR3: TGTGCCAGCAGCTTAGCCGGTGGCGCACCCTACGAGCAGTACTTC. Amino acid sequence: CASSLAGGAPYEQYF.

This clonotype occurred once. The chain is built from TRBV3-1 and TRBJ1-2, with 10 nucleotides matching TRBD1. J was trimmed by 8 bases and V by 1 base; bases with no gene match: 7. The V gene's germline CDR1 is LGHDT and CDR2 YNNKEL (reference sequence). This CDR3 is 15 amino acids long. As DNA, the CDR3 is TGTGCCAGCAGCCAAGCGGGACAGGGGATAGGCGGCTACACCTTC. Encoded protein: CASSQAGQGIGGYTF.